These T cell receptor beta chains were read from a single sample in a study of post-analysis software for immune sequencing data. TCRdb itself ran the PCR reads through MiXCR, one entry per CDR3 protein. Of some 800,000 distinct CDR3 sequences detected, about 45% appear once; the ten largest clones hold roughly 5%. The specimen sequenced was blood. These receptors all stem from a girl between 10 and 17 years old with multiple sclerosis. The CDR3 runs from the conserved cysteine through the conserved F or W. The D gene is left open where the match is weak. Where a row states a size, it is once, few, many or the class of an expanded clone; other rows omit it.

TRBJ2-5	-	few	TRBV7-6	TGTGCCAGCACACAGGGACTAAGAATGGAGACCCAGTACTTC	CASTQGLRMETQYF
TRBJ2-3	-	-	TRBV12-3/TRBV12-4	TGTGCCAGCAGTAAGGACACCGGTGTTGGCACAGATACGCAGTATTTT	CASSKDTGVGTDTQYF
TRBJ2-7	-	-	TRBV28	TGTGCCAGCAGTTTATTTTCAGGGGAAGCCTACGAGCAGTACTTC	CASSLFSGEAYEQYF
TRBJ1-5	-	-	TRBV6-1	TGTGCCAGCCGAAGAGCAGGGTTCGGCAATCAGCCCCAGCATTTT	CASRRAGFGNQPQHF
TRBJ1-2	-	-	TRBV6-5	TGTGCCAGCAGTTACACCATCACTTCGCAAGGGTATGGCTACACCTTC	CASSYTITSQGYGYTF
TRBJ2-1	TRBD1	once	TRBV29-1	TGCAGCGTTGAATTGGGTGGACAGGCTATGCTGAGGCGGGCGTACAATGAGCAGTTCTTC	CSVELGGQAMLRRAYNEQFF
TRBJ2-5	-	-	TRBV15	TGTGCCACCAGCAGAGATCGAGGAGGCCGGGAGCAGTACTTC	CATSRDRGGREQYF
TRBJ2-4	TRBD2	-	TRBV12-3/TRBV12-4	TGTGCCAGCAGTCGAGCGGGAGGGCGTTCTGGACCCAACAAAAACATTCAGTACTTC	CASSRAGGRSGPNKNIQYF
TRBJ2-1	TRBD2	-	TRBV9	TGTGCCAGCAGCGTAGCTCGCGGGAGCCTCCACAATGAGCAGTTCTTC	CASSVARGSLHNEQFF
TRBJ2-7	-	few	TRBV24-1	TGTGCCACCAGTGATCCCTCGCCCCGGACGGGAATCTACGAGCAGTACTTC	CATSDPSPRTGIYEQYF
TRBJ2-3	-	-	TRBV5-5	TGTGCCAGCAGCCAAGGGGGGGAATGGAGCACAGATACGCAGTATTTT	CASSQGGEWSTDTQYF
TRBJ1-5	-	-	TRBV7-9	TGTGCCAGCAGCCCAGACAGGTTCGATCAGCCCCAGCATTTT	CASSPDRFDQPQHF
TRBJ2-3	-	-	TRBV20-1	TGCAGTGCTAGAGGCGCCTATGTGGTGGCCACAGATACGCAGTATTTT	CSARGAYVVATDTQYF
TRBJ2-5	-	-	TRBV12-3/TRBV12-4	TGTGCCAGCAGTTTAGCGGCAGCCGGAGAGACCCAGTACTTC	CASSLAAAGETQYF
TRBJ2-1	-	-	TRBV7-8	TGTGCCAGCAGCTTAGGTCCCCTACTAGATGAGCAGTTCTTC	CASSLGPLLDEQFF
TRBJ2-1	TRBD2	-	TRBV20-1	TGCAGTGCCCCGTCGAGCGGGAGGGACAATGAGCAGTTCTTC	CSAPSSGRDNEQFF
TRBJ1-5	TRBD1	-	TRBV13	TGTGCCAGCAGCAGACAGGGGGTCCAGCCCCAGCATTTT	CASSRQGVQPQHF
TRBJ2-7	-	-	TRBV10-3	TGTGCCATCAGTGAAAGAAGGTCAGGGAGCTCCTACGAGCAGTACTTC	CAISERRSGSSYEQYF
TRBJ2-1	-	few	TRBV4-3	TGCGCCAGCAGCCAAATGCCGGGGCCTGGGAATCGGGGTGAGCAGTTCTTC	CASSQMPGPGNRGEQFF
TRBJ2-7	-	-	TRBV5-1	TGCGCCAGCAGCCTTGACCCACCCTACGAGCAGTACTTC	CASSLDPPYEQYF
TRBJ2-7	-	few	TRBV20-1	TGCAGTGCTAGGGAGGGGTTGGGCGAGCAGTACTTC	CSAREGLGEQYF
TRBJ2-1	-	-	TRBV12-3/TRBV12-4	TGTGCCAGCAGTCCCCACGATGAGCAGTTCTTC	CASSPHDEQFF